The source of this T cell receptor beta chain is a study of CD8 T cells in ankylosing spondylitis. General observations from the study: The authors reported significant enrichment of disease-linked clones in matched ankylosing spondylitis synovial fluid. As for the disease-linked clones, they showed a CD8+ phenotype and occurred at relatively low frequencies in peripheral blood. Previous work reported some of these motif variants in the synovial fluid and blood of reactive arthritis. Ankylosing spondylitis blood appeared to be characterized by a TCR beta motif of under 10 highly homologous variants.

Germline values: CDR1 LGHDT, CDR2 YNNKEL (reference sequence). The CDR3 consists of 11 residues. This clonotype turned up a few times. Its antigen is not known. The junction does not match germline at one end; this may be a read error. The TCR beta libraries were generated through quantitative 5'-RACE incorporating molecular barcodes. TCRdb reanalysed the 5' RACE reads using MiXCR and keeps one entry per CDR3 protein. This table has hundreds of thousands of distinct CDR3 sequences, 17% appearing once. This TCR came from a male donor with ankylosing spondylitis. The material sequenced was blood, either unsorted or a sorted T cell fraction (not recorded which). The chain combines TRBV3-1 with TRBJ2-7; D gene uncertain. The CDR3 sequence is CASSQANRLLF. The CDR3 bases are TGTGCCAGCAGCCAAGCCAATCGACTGCTTTTC.